Presented here are 16 T cell receptor beta chains from one specimen sequenced in a study of untreated major depressive disorder. Only in-frame clones appear in the TCRdb table, and some are missing; sequencing was by immunoSEQ multiplex PCR. The sample carries tens of thousands of clones, over 85% recorded once. The sample was CD4+ T cells from PBMCs. The source of these receptors is a young man in good health.

The chain recombines TRBV29-1 with TRBJ2-5, with TRBD1 matching 8 bases. With 2 bases clipped from V and 4 bases from J, the junction kept 0 bases outside the gene matches. This CDR3 region has 12 residues. The V gene's germline CDR1 is SQVTM and CDR2 ANQGSEA. CDR3 region: CSVETGGETQYF. CDR3 DNA sequence: TGCAGCGTTGAAACAGGGGGAGAGACCCAGTACTTC.

The rearrangement links TRBV11-1 to TRBJ2-7; TRBD2 matches 8 bases. The V gene end was trimmed by 5 bases and the J gene end by 5 bases; junction bases not matched to a gene: 8. CDR3 length: 14 amino acids. Germline CDR1 reads SGHAT; CDR2 reads FQDESV (reference sequence). The CDR3 DNA follows: TGTGCCAGCAGCGGGCAGCGGGAGAAGCACGAGCAGTACTTC. Protein sequence: CASSGQREKHEQYF.

This clone was picked up one time. The rearrangement uses TRBV5-5 and TRBJ1-5; D unclear. Germline-derived CDR1 and CDR2 are SGHKS and YYEKEE (reference sequence). Trimming removed 2 bases at V and 0 bases at J, with 12 bases between. The CDR3 contains 16 residues. In DNA form, the CDR3 reads TGTGCCAGCAGCTTAGGCGGCCCCTATAGCAATCAGCCCCAGCATTTT. It specifies CASSLGGPYSNQPQHF.

This clone was counted a single time. The J gene is TRBJ1-1, the V gene TRBV27, with TRBD1 matching over 10 bases. Germline trimming cut 3 bases from V and 5 bases from J; bases unmatched to any gene: 9. The CDR3 is 16 amino acids. The germline V gene has CDR1 MNHEY and CDR2 SMNVEV (reference sequence). The chain's CDR3 is CASSFLTTGGRTEAFF. The DNA for the CDR3 is TGTGCCAGCAGTTTCCTCACGACAGGGGGCCGTACTGAAGCTTTCTTT.

V is TRBV9 and J is TRBJ1-2; 9 nucleotides agree with TRBD1. CDR3 length: 16 residues. Unmatched junction bases numbered 12, after V lost 3 bases and J lost 6 bases. Germline lookup yields CDR1 SGDLS and CDR2 YYNGEE. CDR3 region: CASSGETGGLGDGYTF. For the CDR3, the DNA is TGTGCCAGCAGCGGAGAAACAGGGGGCCTAGGTGATGGCTACACCTTC.

This clone has only a few counts. The CDR3 DNA reads TGTGCCAGTAGTGTGGGTACACCTTGGGGAGCTTTCTTT. As protein: CASSVGTPWGAFF. V is TRBV19 and J is TRBJ1-1; no clear D gene. The CDR3 has 13 amino acids. Germline V gene data show CDR1 as LNHDA and CDR2 as SQIVND (reference sequence). The V and J ends lost 5 bases and 10 bases respectively, with 17 bases between them. Using reference TRBV19 and TRBJ1-1 for the parts outside the CDR3, the full variable domain is DGGITQSPKYLFRKEGQNVTLSCEQNLNHDAMYWYRQDPGQGLRLIYYSQIVNDFQKGDIAEGYSVSREKKESFPLTVTSAQKNPTAFYLCASSVGTPWGAFFGQGTRLTVV.

The V and J genes are TRBV7-9 and TRBJ2-7; TRBD1 agrees at 10 bases. This CDR3 spans 14 amino acids. Trimming cost V 5 bases and J 2 bases; bases outside gene matches: 3. Germline values: CDR1 SEHNR, CDR2 FQNEAQ (reference sequence). The CDR3 bases are TGTGCCAGCAGCCGGGACAGGGGAACCTACGAGCAGTACTTC. This sequence encodes CASSRDRGTYEQYF.

V gene TRBV27 combines with J gene TRBJ1-2, with D uncertain. Germline V gene lookup returns CDR1 MNHEY and CDR2 SMNVEV (reference sequence). There are 13 residues in the CDR3. With 2 bases removed from V and 0 bases from J, the gap between germline ends came to 4 bases. CDR3 nucleotides: TGTGCCAGCAGTTTAGCATCTAACTATGGCTACACCTTC. Residues: CASSLASNYGYTF.

The V call is TRBV7-2, the J call TRBJ2-1; maybe TRBD1 (5 bases). Germline V CDR1 and CDR2: SGHTA, FQGNSA. Trimming pared 0 bases from V and 4 bases from J, leaving 10 bases between. The CDR3 consists of 15 residues. The CDR3 region has the DNA TGTGCCAGCAGCTTAGCAAGGGCAGGGTACAATGAGCAGTTCTTC. Translation gives CASSLARAGYNEQFF.

The chain has TRBV4-1 and TRBJ2-7; the match to TRBD2 covers 7 bases. The germline CDR1 and CDR2 sequences are MGHRA and YSYEKL. This CDR3 has 13 residues. J gave up 5 bases and V 10 bases, and 11 bases lay outside the gene matches. The CDR3 nucleotides are TGCGCCACCGCACGTGTCCTAGCGGACGAGCAGTACTTC. It specifies CATARVLADEQYF.

This chain uses TRBV18 with TRBJ1-5; TRBD1 aligns across 12 bases. Germline V gene lookup returns CDR1 KGHSH and CDR2 LQKENI. Unmatched junction bases numbered 5, after V lost 5 bases and J lost 6 bases. This CDR3 comprises 15 residues. The CDR3 here is CASSNRDRGRQPQHF. The CDR3 DNA reads as TGTGCCAGCTCAAACCGGGACAGGGGGCGTCAGCCCCAGCATTTT.

This sequence joins TRBV4-2 and TRBJ1-1, with 8 bases that match TRBD1. The V gene's germline CDR1 is LGHNA and CDR2 YNFKEQ. The CDR3 runs 15 residues. The trim removed 0 bases at V and 1 base at J, leaving 1 base unmatched. CDR3 amino acids: CASSQDGTGNTEAFF. The CDR3 coding sequence is TGTGCCAGCAGCCAAGACGGGACAGGGAACACTGAAGCTTTCTTT.

V usage is TRBV9 and J usage is TRBJ1-5, with D unresolved. Trimming took off 0 bases at V and 9 bases at J, with 16 bases between the two ends. Germline CDR1 SGDLS, CDR2 YYNGEE. The CDR3 sequence is 15 residues long. This CDR3 reads CASSVAEDYRWPQHF. CDR3 nucleotide sequence: TGTGCCAGCAGCGTAGCTGAGGATTACAGATGGCCCCAGCATTTT.

The rearrangement uses TRBV11-3 and TRBJ2-7; 9 bases are a match to TRBD1. The CDR3 sequence is 13 residues long. J gave up 9 bases and V 1 base, and 4 bases lay outside the gene matches. The V gene's germline CDR1 is SGHNT and CDR2 YENEEA. CDR3 loop: CASSLGQGGPQYF. CDR3 nucleotide sequence: TGTGCCAGCAGCTTAGGACAGGGGGGTCCGCAGTACTTC. Supplemented by reference TRBV11-3 and TRBJ2-7, the full variable domain reads EAGVVQSPRYKIIEKKQPVAFWCNPISGHNTLYWYLQNLGQGPELLIRYENEEAVDDSQLPKDRFSAERLKGVDSTLKIQPAELGDSAVYLCASSLGQGGPQYFGPGTRLTVT.

The rearrangement joins TRBV5-6 to TRBJ1-5, with D perhaps TRBD1 (5 bases). CDR1 is SGHDT, CDR2 YYEEEE, per germline. The CDR3 loop spans 12 amino acids. Trimming stripped 5 bases from V and 7 bases from J, with 10 bases between. The CDR3 region has the DNA TGTGCCAGCAGTTCTACAGGACAGCCCCAGCATTTT. Translated: CASSSTGQPQHF.

The V call is TRBV14, the J call TRBJ1-1; D remains ambiguous. The germline CDR1 and CDR2 sequences are SGHDN and FVKESK. V was pared by 0 bases and J by 3 bases, with 5 bases between. The CDR3 extends over 13 amino acids. In nucleotides, the CDR3 is TGTGCCAGCAGCCAAGACCAGTACACTGAAGCTTTCTTT. Protein product: CASSQDQYTEAFF.